The 4 T cell receptor beta chains below come from one sample, sequenced in a study of cytomegalovirus exposure and HLA in healthy donors. The PCR ran on 60 Vbeta and 13 Jbeta primers. Sequencing used immunoSEQ multiplex PCR; TCRdb keeps in-frame clones, though not all of them. The sample has 200,000 to 250,000 clones, approximately 80% seen once; the top ten hold around 4%. Sequencing was carried out using PBMCs. The receptors here all came from a male donor in good health and CMV-seronegative.

The rearrangement joins TRBV27 to TRBJ2-3, with 10 bases that match TRBD2. This CDR3 spans 15 amino acids. V was clipped by 6 bases and J by 5 bases; unmatched bases: 8. The germline gives CDR1 MNHEY, CDR2 SMNVEV (reference sequence). Written as DNA, the CDR3 is TGTGCCAGCAGAGAACCAGCGGGAGGGGAAGATACGCAGTATTTT. Translation gives CASREPAGGEDTQYF.

The rearrangement uses TRBV10-2 and TRBJ2-7; a weak D match, TRBD1 (5 bases). CDR3 length equals 14 residues. Germline assignment: CDR1 WSHSY and CDR2 SAAADI. Between the trimmed V and J ends, which lost 4 bases and 4 bases, there was a span of 14 bases. CDR3 amino acids: CASSVRALPYEQYF. DNA for the CDR3: TGCGCCAGCAGTGTCAGGGCGTTACCTTACGAGCAGTACTTC.

The V gene is TRBV18, the J gene TRBJ2-5, with D maybe TRBD1 (6 bases). Trimming took off 4 bases at V and 5 bases at J, with 11 bases between the two ends. Germline-derived CDR1 and CDR2 are KGHSH and LQKENI. There are 13 residues in the CDR3. The CDR3 region has the DNA TGTGCCAGCTCACAAGGGGGTGGCGAGACCCAGTACTTC. It is translated as CASSQGGGETQYF.

The chain links TRBV28 to TRBJ1-4; the match to TRBD1 covers 11 bases. This CDR3 region has 14 residues. Germline values: CDR1 MDHEN, CDR2 SYDVKM. V lost 6 bases and J lost 7; bases outside the gene matches: 4. The CDR3 DNA is TGTGCCAGCAGGGGGGGACAGGGGGGTGAAAAACTGTTTTTT. Residues: CASRGGQGGEKLFF.